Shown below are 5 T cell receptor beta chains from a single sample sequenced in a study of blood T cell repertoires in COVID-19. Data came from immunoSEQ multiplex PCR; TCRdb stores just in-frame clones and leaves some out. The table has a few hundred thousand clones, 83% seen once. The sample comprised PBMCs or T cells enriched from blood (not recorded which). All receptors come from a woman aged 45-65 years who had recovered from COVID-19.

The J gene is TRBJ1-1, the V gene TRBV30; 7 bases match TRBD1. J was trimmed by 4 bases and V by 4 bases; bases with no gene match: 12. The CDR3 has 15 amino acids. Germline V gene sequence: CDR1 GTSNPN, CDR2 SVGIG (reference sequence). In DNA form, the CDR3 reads TGTGCCTGGATTGGGGACAGCGCCTTTTTCACTGAAGCTTTCTTT. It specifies CAWIGDSAFFTEAFF.

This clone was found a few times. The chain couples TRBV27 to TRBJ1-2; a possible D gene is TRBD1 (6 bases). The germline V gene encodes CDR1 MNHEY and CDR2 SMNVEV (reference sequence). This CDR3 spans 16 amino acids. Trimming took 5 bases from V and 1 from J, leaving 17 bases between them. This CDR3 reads CASSLTWDTSNYGYTF. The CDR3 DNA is TGTGCCAGCAGTCTGACTTGGGACACTAGTAACTATGGCTACACCTTC.

The CDR3 sequence is CATLQGGQNYGYTF. For the CDR3, the DNA is TGTGCCACCCTTCAGGGGGGACAAAACTATGGCTACACCTTC. This chain links TRBV24-1 with TRBJ1-2; 7 bases agree with TRBD1. The CDR3 contains 14 residues. From germline, CDR1 is KGHDR and CDR2 SFDVKD. The V gene end was trimmed by 9 bases and the J gene end by 2 bases; junction bases not matched to a gene: 8.

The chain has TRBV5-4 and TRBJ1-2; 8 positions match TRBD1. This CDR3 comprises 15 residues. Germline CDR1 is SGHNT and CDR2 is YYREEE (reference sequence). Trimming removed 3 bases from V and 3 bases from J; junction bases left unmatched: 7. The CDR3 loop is CASSSGAGGDYGYTF. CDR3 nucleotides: TGTGCCAGCAGCTCGGGGGCAGGGGGCGACTATGGCTACACCTTC.

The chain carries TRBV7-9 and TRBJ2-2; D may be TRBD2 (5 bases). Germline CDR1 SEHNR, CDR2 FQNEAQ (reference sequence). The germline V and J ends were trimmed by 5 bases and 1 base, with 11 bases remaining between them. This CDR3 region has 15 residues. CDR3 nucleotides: TGTGCCAGCAGCCCAGCACTAGGGAACACCGGGGAGCTGTTTTTT. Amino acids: CASSPALGNTGELFF.